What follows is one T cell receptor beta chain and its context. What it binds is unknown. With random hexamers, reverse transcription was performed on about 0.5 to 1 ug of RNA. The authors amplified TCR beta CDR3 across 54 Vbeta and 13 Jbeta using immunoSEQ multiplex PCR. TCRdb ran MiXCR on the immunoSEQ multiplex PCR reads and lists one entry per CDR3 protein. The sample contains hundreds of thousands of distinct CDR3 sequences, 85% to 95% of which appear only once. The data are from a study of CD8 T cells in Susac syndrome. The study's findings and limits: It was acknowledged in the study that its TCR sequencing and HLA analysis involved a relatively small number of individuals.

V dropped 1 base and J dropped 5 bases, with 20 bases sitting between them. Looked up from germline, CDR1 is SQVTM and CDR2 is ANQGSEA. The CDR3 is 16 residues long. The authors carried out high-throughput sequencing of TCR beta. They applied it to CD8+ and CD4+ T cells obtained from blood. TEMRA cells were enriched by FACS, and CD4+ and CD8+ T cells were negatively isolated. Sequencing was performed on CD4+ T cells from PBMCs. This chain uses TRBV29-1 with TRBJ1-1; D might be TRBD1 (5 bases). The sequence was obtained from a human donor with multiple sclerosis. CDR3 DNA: TGCAGCGTTGAAGGGCTCAGCAGGGCGCGGAGAACTGAAGCTTTCTTT. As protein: CSVEGLSRARRTEAFF.